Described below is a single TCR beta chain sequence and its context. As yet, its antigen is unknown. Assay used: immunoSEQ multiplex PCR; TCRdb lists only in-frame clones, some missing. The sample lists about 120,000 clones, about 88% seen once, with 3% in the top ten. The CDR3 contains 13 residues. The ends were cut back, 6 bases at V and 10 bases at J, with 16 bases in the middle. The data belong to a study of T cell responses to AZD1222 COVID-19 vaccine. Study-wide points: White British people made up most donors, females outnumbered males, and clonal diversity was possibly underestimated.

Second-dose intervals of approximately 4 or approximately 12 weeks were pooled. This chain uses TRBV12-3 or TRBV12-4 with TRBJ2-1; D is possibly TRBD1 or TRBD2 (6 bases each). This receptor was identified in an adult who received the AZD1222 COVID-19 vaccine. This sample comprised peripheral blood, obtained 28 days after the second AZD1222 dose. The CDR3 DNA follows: TGTGCCAGCAGCCTAGAGGGGGGCGAAGAGCAGTTCTTC. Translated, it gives CASSLEGGEEQFF.